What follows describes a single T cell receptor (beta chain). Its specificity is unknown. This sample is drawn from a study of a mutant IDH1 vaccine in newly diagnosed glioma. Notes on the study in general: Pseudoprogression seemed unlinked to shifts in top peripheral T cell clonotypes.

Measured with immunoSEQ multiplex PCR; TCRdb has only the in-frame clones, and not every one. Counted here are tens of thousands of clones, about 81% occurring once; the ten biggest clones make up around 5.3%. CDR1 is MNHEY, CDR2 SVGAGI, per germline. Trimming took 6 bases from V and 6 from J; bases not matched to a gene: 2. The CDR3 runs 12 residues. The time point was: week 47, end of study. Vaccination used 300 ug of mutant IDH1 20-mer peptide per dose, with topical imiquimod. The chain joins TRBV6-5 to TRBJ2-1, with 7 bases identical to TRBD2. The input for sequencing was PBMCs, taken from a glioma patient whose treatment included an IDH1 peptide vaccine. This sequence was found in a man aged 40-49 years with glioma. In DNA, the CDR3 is TGTGCCAGCAGCCGGGGGGTCAATGAGCAGTTCTTC. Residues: CASSRGVNEQFF.